This passage covers 5 T cell receptor beta chains from one sample sequenced in a study of T-cell memory formation after mild COVID-19. TCRdb called the 5' RACE reads again in MiXCR, with one record for every CDR3 protein. The repertoire holds under 450,000 distinct CDR3 sequences, with 20% to 25% as singletons. Material: PBMCs or a T cell subset sorted from them (not recorded which). The receptors here all came from a man aged 18-30 years who had mild COVID-19 (a few samples of this study predate the infection). Cell type and time point are not known.

This chain links TRBV7-9 with TRBJ1-2; D ambiguous. V lost 7 bases and J lost 2, with 17 bases in between. CDR1 and CDR2 (germline): SEHNR, FQNEAQ (reference sequence). The CDR3 is 15 amino acids. The CDR3 loop reads CASTYVTEINYGYTF. In DNA, the CDR3 is TGTGCCAGCACCTACGTAACAGAGATAAACTATGGCTACACCTTC.

This clonotype has just a few counts. This rearrangement joins TRBV7-2 to TRBJ1-2; TRBD1 agrees at 8 bases. Unmatched junction bases numbered 10, after V lost 6 bases and J lost 4 bases. The CDR3 runs 15 residues. Germline assignment: CDR1 SGHTA and CDR2 FQGNSA. CDR3 sequence reads: CASRRQGTLSYGYTF. CDR3 DNA: TGTGCCAGCAGGAGACAGGGGACTCTGTCCTATGGCTACACCTTC.

A few counts support this clonotype. For the CDR3, the DNA is TGCGCCAGCAGCCCCCAGGGACTAGCGGGGGGGCAAGAGACCCAGTACTTC. Its translation is CASSPQGLAGGQETQYF. V is TRBV5-1 and J is TRBJ2-5; TRBD2 agrees at 16 bases. CDR3 length equals 17 residues. Per the germline V gene, CDR1 is SGHRS and CDR2 is YFSETQ. V dropped 4 bases and J dropped 2; count of bases not matched to a gene: 5.

The chain recombines TRBV12-3 or TRBV12-4 with TRBJ1-5, with a possible D match to TRBD1 (6 bases). The CDR3 contains 15 residues. The V end was cut by 5 bases, the J end by 7 bases, with 18 bases between. The CDR3 loop is CASSASQGFYQPQHF. The CDR3 DNA sequence: TGTGCCAGCAGTGCCAGTCAGGGGTTCTACCAGCCCCAGCATTTT.

This chain connects TRBV7-8 to TRBJ1-5; 8 positions match TRBD1. The CDR3 length is 17 residues. CDR1 and CDR2 from the germline V gene are SGHVS and FQNEAQ. Trimming took 1 base from V and 5 from J; bases not matched to a gene: 10. The DNA for the CDR3 is TGTGCCAGCAGCTTAGGTGTTTGGACAGGGATCTATCAGCCCCAGCATTTT. As protein: CASSLGVWTGIYQPQHF.